The following is a T cell receptor (beta chain) sequence with its context. Profiled with immunoSEQ multiplex PCR; TCRdb holds only in-frame clones, not every one. The data hold fewer than 30,000 clones, with approximately 80% observed a single time. This sample stems from a study of siplizumab effects on memory and regulatory T cells. The germline V gene encodes CDR1 SGHVS and CDR2 FQNEAQ. The CDR3 extends over 14 amino acids. The J segment lost 4 bases and the V segment lost 4 bases, leaving 5 bases of the junction unmatched. Material for sequencing was memory CD4+ T cells sorted from blood. V gene TRBV7-8 combines with J gene TRBJ1-2; 8 nucleotides line up with TRBD1. This receptor was identified in a human donor in good health. The CDR3 region is CASSSGQGRYGYTF. DNA for the CDR3: TGTGCCAGCAGCTCAGGACAGGGACGCTATGGCTACACCTTC.